Described below is a single T cell receptor (beta chain) sequence and its context. This clone came up once. The clone's antigen remains unknown. Qualities for individual bases were not recorded, and no much larger clone is one base off. Reading the label with the study, this specimen's time point is: baseline before first vaccination. Vaccinee samples were obtained from the UK trials COV001 and COV002, which included a single-blind randomized controlled phase 2/3 trial of AZD1222 (ChAdOx1 nCoV-19) in healthy adults. Trial participant PBMC samples were collected at day 0 and day 28 after the second dose for TCRbeta chain sequencing. The data stem from a study of T cell responses to AZD1222 COVID-19 vaccine (dated by TCRdb to the early 2020s). About the study as a whole: Because spike-specific TCR depth and breadth did not differ between the two schedules, AZD1222 recipients who got a second dose at roughly 4 weeks were pooled with those who got a second dose at roughly 12 weeks. Trial participants were enrolled into age subgroups of 18-55, 56-69 and 70-plus years, which contained approximately 150, 30 and 60 TCR-sequenced participants, respectively. TCR sequencing covered over 230 trial participants: 200 to 210 given two doses of AZD1222 and 26 given two doses of MenACWY control vaccine. The investigation overall reported the following: Reportedly, close to half of the unique spike-specific TCRs recognized epitopes lying outside the regions that are mutated in the B.1.351 and B.1.1.7 variants. Participants were mostly white British, with more females than males. The authors suggested clonal diversity may have been underestimated. The 56-69-year group was small, and its depth increase did not reach significance, likely because of low power. A significant rise in spike-specific TCR breadth and depth was observed after two AZD1222 doses relative to day 0 and relative to MenACWY recipients. Vaccine-associated CD4 TCRs spanned the whole spike protein, with dominant responses in regions 160-218 and 743-854. Conclusions about previously exposed vaccinees are limited, since just five or six AZD1222 recipients were seropositive for SARS-CoV-2 at baseline. Because no samples from the day 14 peak response were available, repertoires could be characterized only after the peak T cell response.

V was cut back by 4 bases and J by 2 bases, leaving a gap of 10 bases between them. Its CDR3 holds 14 amino acids, cysteine through phenylalanine. Left in the record is the CDR3 DNA by itself, 42 bases read in frame from the first base. The CDR1 and CDR2 encoded by the germline V gene are SGHTA and FQGTGA. The CDR3 regions of human TCRbeta chains were analyzed by immunosequencing. The paper's data handling went like this. TCRs in the repertoires were compared against a reference library of SARS-CoV-2-specific TCRs that had been generated with the MIRA antigen-specificity platform. Breadth meant the fraction of unique TCRs that were SARS-CoV-2-associated, whereas depth meant the fraction of total T cells that were SARS-CoV-2-associated. Using the MIRA data, each spike-specific TCR was assigned both to the spike region to which the TCR was reactive and to a CD4 or CD8 class. Log10-transformed breadth and depth values were compared by one-way ANOVA with Sidak's multiple comparisons tests. Sourced from immuneACCESS, this table was stored by TCRdb with only in-frame sequences that have V and J called. A share of the clones is absent; for the studies checked, an unresolved V gene accounts for under half, and the remainder has no known explanation. That table furnishes V, J and clone size, whereas the DNA furnished D and trimming. Recorded for this sample are 200,000 to 300,000 clones; about 92% of them occurred a single time. The top ten constitute roughly 0.6% of the sample.

The sequences come from peripheral blood, collected on day 0 of AZD1222 vaccination. This receptor was identified in an adult in good health. This sequence uses TRBV7-3 and TRBJ2-3; possibly the D gene is TRBD2, per 6 matching bases. The bases are TGTGCCAGCAGCTCGGGACTTCACACAGATACGCAGTATTTT. This gives the protein CASSSGLHTDTQYF.